This T cell receptor (beta chain) stems from a study of Tregs in tolerant kidney transplant recipients. As for this clone: With the read ending 3 residues before the CDR3 end, the germline J gene is used to fill in that end.

The data were produced by immunoSEQ multiplex PCR, yet TCRdb's version contains in-frame clones alone and is incomplete. Found here are 50,000 or so clones; the top ten clones hold about 0.83%. The CDR3 is 15 residues long. V shed 5 bases and J shed 6 bases, with 20 bases lying between them. In germline, CDR1 is SGHRS, CDR2 YFSETQ. This chain links TRBV5-1 with TRBJ1-1, with D perhaps TRBD1 (5 bases). Here the sequenced sample was CD4+ T cells from blood, taken before the transplant. This receptor was taken from a human donor who received a combined kidney and bone marrow transplant. CDR3 DNA, as far as it was read: TGCGCCAGCAGTTCCGAGGGGCGGTCCGCCGCTGAA. Protein: CASSSEGRSAAE. The whole CDR3 sequence reads CASSSEGRSAAEAFF.